Sequencing of this T cell receptor beta chain was carried out in a study of T cell responses to AZD1222 COVID-19 vaccine (dated by TCRdb to the early 2020s). Turning to the overall study: AZD1222 recipients given second doses at about 4 weeks or at about 12 weeks were pooled, since spike-specific TCR depth and breadth were not found to differ between the two schedules. TCR sequencing covered 230 to 250 trial participants: around 210 given two doses of AZD1222 and 26 given two doses of MenACWY control vaccine. Trial participants were enrolled by age into 18-55, 56-69 and 70-plus year subgroups, with around 150, 28 and 57 TCR-sequenced participants respectively.

The time point label here, explained by the study, means: baseline before first vaccination. Vaccinee samples came from UK trials COV001 and COV002, including a single-blind randomized controlled phase 2/3 trial of AZD1222 (ChAdOx1 nCoV-19) in healthy adults. For TCRbeta chain sequencing, PBMC samples were collected from trial participants at day 0 and at day 28 after the second dose. The paper's findings and limits, for the study overall: Conclusions about previously exposed vaccinees are limited because only five or six AZD1222 recipients were SARS-CoV-2 seropositive at baseline. No day 14 peak-response samples were available, so repertoires were characterized only after the peak T cell response. Reportedly, close to half of the unique spike-specific TCRs recognized epitopes lying outside the regions that are mutated in the B.1.351 and B.1.1.7 variants. Participants were mostly white British and included more females than males, and it was suggested by the authors that clonal diversity may have been underestimated. The vaccine-associated CD4 TCRs covered the entire spike protein, and the dominant responses fell in regions 160-218 and 743-854. The 56-69-year group was small, and its depth increase did not reach significance, likely because of low power. After two AZD1222 doses, spike-specific TCR breadth and depth were significantly higher than at day 0 and than in MenACWY recipients.

The CDR3 regions of human TCRbeta chains were analyzed by immunosequencing. The paper's processing steps were these. Repertoire TCRs were matched against a reference library of SARS-CoV-2-specific TCRs generated with the MIRA antigen-specificity platform. Breadth was defined as the fraction of unique TCRs that were SARS-CoV-2-associated. Depth was defined as the fraction of total T cells that were SARS-CoV-2-associated. Using the MIRA data, every spike-specific TCR was mapped to the spike region that the TCR reacted to and assigned to either a CD4 or a CD8 class. Log10-transformed breadth and depth values were compared by one-way ANOVA with Sidak's multiple comparisons tests. TCRdb provides this immuneACCESS table in a form limited to in-frame rearrangements. Some clones are lacking; in checked studies, under half of them reflect an unresolved V gene, and why the rest are absent is not known. D and trimming come from the DNA, and the V and J calls and clone size come from that table. Recorded for this sample are about 130,000 clones; more than 75% of them occurred a single time. The leading ten clones occupy about a fifth of the sample.

In the case of this clone: Which antigen it targets is not known. No qualities accompany the bases; no much larger clone lies one base away.

This TCR was sampled from an adult in good health. Sequencing used peripheral blood, obtained on day 0 of AZD1222 vaccination.

The nucleotide sequence is TGTGCCAGCAGTTTCCTCGGGACAAACCTAACGCCCGTACTTAATGAAAAACTGTTTTTT. This is translated as CASSFLGTNLTPVLNEKLFF. This receptor chain uses TRBV28 and TRBJ1-4; tentative D gene TRBD1, with 6 bases matching. The germline V gene sets CDR1 to MDHEN and CDR2 to SYDVKM. At the junction V is shortened by 3 bases and J by 4 bases, with 27 bases in between. From its cysteine to its phenylalanine, the CDR3 spans 20 amino acids. The sequence is cut down to CDR3 DNA, 60 bases in frame from base 1.